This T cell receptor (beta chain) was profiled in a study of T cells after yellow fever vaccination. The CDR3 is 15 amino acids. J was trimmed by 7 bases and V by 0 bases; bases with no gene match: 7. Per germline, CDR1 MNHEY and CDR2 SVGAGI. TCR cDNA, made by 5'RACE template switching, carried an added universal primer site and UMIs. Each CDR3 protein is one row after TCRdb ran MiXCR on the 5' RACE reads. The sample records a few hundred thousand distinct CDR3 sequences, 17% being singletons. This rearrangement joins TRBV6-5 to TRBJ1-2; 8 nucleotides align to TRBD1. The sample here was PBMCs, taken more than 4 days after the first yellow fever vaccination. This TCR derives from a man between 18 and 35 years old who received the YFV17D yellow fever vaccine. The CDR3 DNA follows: TGTGCCAGCAGTTACTCTGGGACAGGAACGGTTGGCTACACCTTC. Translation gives CASSYSGTGTVGYTF.